This TCR beta chain is from a study of high-grade serous ovarian cancer treatment subgroups. Tumor samples were obtained before definitive surgery or chemotherapy. The repertoire was sequenced with immunoSEQ multiplex PCR; TCRdb's copy has only in-frame clones and lacks some. Altogether about 500 clones are present, roughly 70% being singletons, with the ten largest covering around a third. V was shortened by 5 bases and J by 5 bases, with 7 bases between the two germline ends. There are 12 residues in the CDR3. CDR1 and CDR2 from the germline V gene are LNHDA and SQIVND (reference sequence). The sample consisted of tumor tissue. The TCR was taken from a human donor with high-grade serous ovarian cancer. The chain couples TRBV19 to TRBJ2-4; D is unclear. The CDR3 nucleotides read TGTGCCAGTAGTCCTGGGGAAAACATTCAGTACTTC. Its protein product is CASSPGENIQYF.